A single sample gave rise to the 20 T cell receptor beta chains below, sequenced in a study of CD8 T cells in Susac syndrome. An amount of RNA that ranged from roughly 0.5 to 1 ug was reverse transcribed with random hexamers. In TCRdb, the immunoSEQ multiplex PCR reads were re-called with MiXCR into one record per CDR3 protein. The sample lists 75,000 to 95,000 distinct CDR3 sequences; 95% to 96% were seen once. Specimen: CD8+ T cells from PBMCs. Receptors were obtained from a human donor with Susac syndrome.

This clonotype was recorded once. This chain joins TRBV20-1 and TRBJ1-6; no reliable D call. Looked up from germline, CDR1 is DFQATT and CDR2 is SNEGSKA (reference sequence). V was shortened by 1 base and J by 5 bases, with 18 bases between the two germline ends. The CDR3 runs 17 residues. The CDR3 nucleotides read TGCAGTGCTAGAGCGGCTGGCCGGACGGTCGATAATTCACCCCTCCACTTT. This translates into CSARAAGRTVDNSPLHF.

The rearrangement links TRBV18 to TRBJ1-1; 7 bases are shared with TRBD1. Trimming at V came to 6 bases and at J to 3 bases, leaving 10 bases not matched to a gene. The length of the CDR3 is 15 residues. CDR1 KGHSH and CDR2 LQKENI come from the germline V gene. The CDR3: CASSQRQGLYTEAFF. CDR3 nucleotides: TGTGCCAGCTCGCAAAGACAGGGTCTGTACACTGAAGCTTTCTTT.

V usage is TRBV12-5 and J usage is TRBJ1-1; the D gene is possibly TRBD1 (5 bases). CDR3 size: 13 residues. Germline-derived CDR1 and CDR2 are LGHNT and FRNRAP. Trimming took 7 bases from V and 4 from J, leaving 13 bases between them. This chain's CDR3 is CASEPGRSTEAFF. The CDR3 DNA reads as TGTGCTAGTGAGCCGGGGCGCAGCACTGAAGCTTTCTTT. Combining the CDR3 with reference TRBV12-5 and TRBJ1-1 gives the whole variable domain DARVTQTPRHKVTEMGQEVTMRCQPILGHNTVFWYRQTMMQGLELLAYFRNRAPLDDSGMPKDRFSAEMPDATLATLKIQPSEPRDSAVYFCASEPGRSTEAFFGQGTRLTVV.

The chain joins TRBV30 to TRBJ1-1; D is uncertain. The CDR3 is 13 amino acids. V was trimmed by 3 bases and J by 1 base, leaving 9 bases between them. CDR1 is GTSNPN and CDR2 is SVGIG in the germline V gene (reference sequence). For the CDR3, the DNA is TGTGCCTGGAGCGCGGACGGGAACACTGAAGCTTTCTTT. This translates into CAWSADGNTEAFF.

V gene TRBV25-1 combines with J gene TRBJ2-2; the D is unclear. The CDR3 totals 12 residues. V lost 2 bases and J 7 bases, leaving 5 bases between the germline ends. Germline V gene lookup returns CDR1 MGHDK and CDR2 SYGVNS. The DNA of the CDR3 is TGTGCCAGCAGTGAAGCCGGCGGGGAGCTGTTTTTT. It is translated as CASSEAGGELFF.

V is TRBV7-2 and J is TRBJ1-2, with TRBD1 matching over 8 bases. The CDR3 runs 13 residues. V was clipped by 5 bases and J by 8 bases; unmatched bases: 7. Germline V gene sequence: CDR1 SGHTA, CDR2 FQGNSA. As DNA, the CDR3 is TGTGCCAGCAGCCTGGACAGGGCGCGGGGCTACACCTTC. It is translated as CASSLDRARGYTF.

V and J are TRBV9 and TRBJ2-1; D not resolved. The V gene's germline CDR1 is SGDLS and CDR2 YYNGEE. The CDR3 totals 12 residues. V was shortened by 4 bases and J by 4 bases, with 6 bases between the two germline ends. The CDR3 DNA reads TGTGCCAGCAGCAACCAATACAATGAGCAGTTCTTC. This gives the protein CASSNQYNEQFF. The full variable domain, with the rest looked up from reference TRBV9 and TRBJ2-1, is DSGVTQTPKHLITATGQRVTLRCSPRSGDLSVYWYQQSLDQGLQFLIQYYNGEERAKGNILERFSAQQFPDLHSELNLSSLELGDSALYFCASSNQYNEQFFGPGTRLTVL.

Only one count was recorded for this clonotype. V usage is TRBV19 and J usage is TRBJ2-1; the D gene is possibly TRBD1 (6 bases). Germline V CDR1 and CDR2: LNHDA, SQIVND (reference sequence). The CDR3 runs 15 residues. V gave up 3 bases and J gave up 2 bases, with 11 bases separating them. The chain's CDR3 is CASSMRTDTYNEQFF. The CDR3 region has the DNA TGTGCCAGTAGTATGAGGACAGACACCTACAATGAGCAGTTCTTC.

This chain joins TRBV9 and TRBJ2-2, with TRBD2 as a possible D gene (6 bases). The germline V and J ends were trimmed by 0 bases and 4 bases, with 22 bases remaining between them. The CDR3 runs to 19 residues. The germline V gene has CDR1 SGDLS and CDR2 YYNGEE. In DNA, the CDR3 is TGTGCCAGCAGCGTAGGATTGGGTCAAACTAGCTTTAGCACCGGGGAGCTGTTTTTT. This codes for CASSVGLGQTSFSTGELFF. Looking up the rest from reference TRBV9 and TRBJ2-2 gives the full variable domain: DSGVTQTPKHLITATGQRVTLRCSPRSGDLSVYWYQQSLDQGLQFLIQYYNGEERAKGNILERFSAQQFPDLHSELNLSSLELGDSALYFCASSVGLGQTSFSTGELFFGEGSRLTVL.

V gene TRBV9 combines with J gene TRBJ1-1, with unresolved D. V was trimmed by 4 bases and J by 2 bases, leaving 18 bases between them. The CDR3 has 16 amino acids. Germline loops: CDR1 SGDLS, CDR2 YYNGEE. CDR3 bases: TGTGCCAGCAGCCCCCGTGGCCCGGGCCCTAACACTGAAGCTTTCTTT. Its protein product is CASSPRGPGPNTEAFF.

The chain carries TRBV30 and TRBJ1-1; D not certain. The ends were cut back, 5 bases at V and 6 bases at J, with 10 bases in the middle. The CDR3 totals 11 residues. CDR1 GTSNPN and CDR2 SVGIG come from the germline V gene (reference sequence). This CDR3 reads CAWGVAAEAFF. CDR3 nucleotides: TGTGCCTGGGGGGTGGCAGCTGAAGCTTTCTTT. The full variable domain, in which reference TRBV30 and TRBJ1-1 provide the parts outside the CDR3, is SQTIHQWPATLVQPVGSPLSLECTVEGTSNPNLYWYRQAAGRGLQLLFYSVGIGQISSEVPQNLSASRPQDRQFILSSKKLLLSDSGFYLCAWGVAAEAFFGQGTRLTVV.

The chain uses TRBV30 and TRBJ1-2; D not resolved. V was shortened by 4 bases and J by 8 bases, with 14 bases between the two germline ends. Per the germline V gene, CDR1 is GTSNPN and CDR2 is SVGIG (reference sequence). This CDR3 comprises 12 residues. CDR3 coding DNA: TGTGCCTGGACCCCCGGGCCGGAAGGCTACACCTTC. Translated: CAWTPGPEGYTF.

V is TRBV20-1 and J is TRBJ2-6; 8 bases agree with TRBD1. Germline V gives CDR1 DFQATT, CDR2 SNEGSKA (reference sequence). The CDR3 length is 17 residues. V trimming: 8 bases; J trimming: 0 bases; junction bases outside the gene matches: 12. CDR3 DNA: TGCAGTCACTTATCGGGACAGGCTTTCTCTGGGGCCAACGTCCTGACTTTC. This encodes CSHLSGQAFSGANVLTF.

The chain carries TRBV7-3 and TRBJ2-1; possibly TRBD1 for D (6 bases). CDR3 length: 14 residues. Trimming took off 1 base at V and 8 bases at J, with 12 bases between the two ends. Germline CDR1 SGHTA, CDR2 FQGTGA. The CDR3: CASSLNPGDYEQFF. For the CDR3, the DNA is TGTGCCAGCAGCTTAAACCCAGGGGATTATGAGCAGTTCTTC.

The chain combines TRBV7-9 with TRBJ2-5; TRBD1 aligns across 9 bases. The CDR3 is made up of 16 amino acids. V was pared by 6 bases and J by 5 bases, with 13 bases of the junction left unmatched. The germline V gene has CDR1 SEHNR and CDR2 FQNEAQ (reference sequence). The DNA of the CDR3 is TGTGCCAGCAGTTCTCCACAGGGGGCGCGCTTGGAGACCCAGTACTTC. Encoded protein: CASSSPQGARLETQYF.

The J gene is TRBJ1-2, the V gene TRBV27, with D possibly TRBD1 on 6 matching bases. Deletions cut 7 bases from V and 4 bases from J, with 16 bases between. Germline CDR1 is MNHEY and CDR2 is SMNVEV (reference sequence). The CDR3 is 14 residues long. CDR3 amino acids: CASTRGQGPYGYTF. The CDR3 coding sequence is TGTGCCAGCACTCGGGGACAAGGCCCCTATGGCTACACCTTC.

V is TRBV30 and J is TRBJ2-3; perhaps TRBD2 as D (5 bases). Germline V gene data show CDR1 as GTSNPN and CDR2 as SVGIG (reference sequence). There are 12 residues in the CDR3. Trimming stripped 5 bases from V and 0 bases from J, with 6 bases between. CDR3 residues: CAWLASTDTQYF. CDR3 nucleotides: TGTGCCTGGCTAGCCAGCACAGATACGCAGTATTTT.

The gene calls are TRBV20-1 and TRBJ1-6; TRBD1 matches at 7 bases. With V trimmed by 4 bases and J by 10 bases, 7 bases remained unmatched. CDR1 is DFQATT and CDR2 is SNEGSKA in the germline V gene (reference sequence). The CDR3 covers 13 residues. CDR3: CSAIQGSSSPLHF. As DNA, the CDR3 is TGCAGTGCTATACAGGGGAGTTCCTCACCCCTCCACTTT.

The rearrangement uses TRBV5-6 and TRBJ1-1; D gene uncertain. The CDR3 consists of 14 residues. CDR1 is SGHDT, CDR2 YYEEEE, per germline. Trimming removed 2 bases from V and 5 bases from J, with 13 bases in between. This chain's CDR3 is CASSFGLLGTEAFF. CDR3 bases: TGTGCCAGCAGCTTTGGCCTCCTGGGGACTGAAGCTTTCTTT. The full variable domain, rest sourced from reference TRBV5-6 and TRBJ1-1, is DAGVTQSPTHLIKTRGQQVTLRCSPKSGHDTVSWYQQALGQGPQFIFQYYEEEERQRGNFPDRFSGHQFPNYSSELNVNALLLGDSALYLCASSFGLLGTEAFFGQGTRLTVV.

The CDR3 loop reads CASSLWKGALPDTQYF. The CDR3 DNA sequence: TGTGCCAGCAGTTTGTGGAAGGGGGCCCTCCCAGATACGCAGTATTTT. V and J are TRBV28 and TRBJ2-3; 7 bases align to TRBD1. The CDR3 is 16 residues long. After removal of 3 bases from V and 4 bases from J, the junction contained 10 bases not matched to a gene. Germline V gene lookup returns CDR1 MDHEN and CDR2 SYDVKM.